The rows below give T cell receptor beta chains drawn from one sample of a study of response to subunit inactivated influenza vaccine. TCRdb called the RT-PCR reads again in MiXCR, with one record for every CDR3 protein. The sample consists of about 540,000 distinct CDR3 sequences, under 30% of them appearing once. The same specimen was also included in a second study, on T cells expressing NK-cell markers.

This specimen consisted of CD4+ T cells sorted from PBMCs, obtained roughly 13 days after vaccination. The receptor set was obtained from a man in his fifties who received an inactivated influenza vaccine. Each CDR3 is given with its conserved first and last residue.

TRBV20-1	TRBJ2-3	CSARVLAGGGADTQYF
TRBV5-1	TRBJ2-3	CASSLPTGGITDTQYF
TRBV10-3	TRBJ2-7	CAISESTLARYEQYF
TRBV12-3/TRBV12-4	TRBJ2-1	CASSTYNEQFF
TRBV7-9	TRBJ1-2	CASSLAYGNYGYTF
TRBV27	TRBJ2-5	CASRGIRGPETQYF
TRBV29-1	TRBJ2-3	CSVLGVVTDTQYF
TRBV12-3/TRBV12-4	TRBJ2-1	CASIRDRTYNEQFF
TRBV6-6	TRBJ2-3	CASKTTGYTQYF
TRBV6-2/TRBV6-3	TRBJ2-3	CASSPWDRGTDTQYF
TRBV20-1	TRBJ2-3	CSAYGVAGTASTDTQYF
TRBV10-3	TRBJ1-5	CAISGSLGSNQPQHF
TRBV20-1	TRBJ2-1	CSARVPGLAGGSYNEQFF
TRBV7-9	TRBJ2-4	CASSLKGGSKNIQYF
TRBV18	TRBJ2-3	CASSPLPGGPLHTDTQYF
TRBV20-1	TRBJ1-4	CSSSGTATNEKLFF
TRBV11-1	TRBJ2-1	CASTQGRPGQGYNEQFF